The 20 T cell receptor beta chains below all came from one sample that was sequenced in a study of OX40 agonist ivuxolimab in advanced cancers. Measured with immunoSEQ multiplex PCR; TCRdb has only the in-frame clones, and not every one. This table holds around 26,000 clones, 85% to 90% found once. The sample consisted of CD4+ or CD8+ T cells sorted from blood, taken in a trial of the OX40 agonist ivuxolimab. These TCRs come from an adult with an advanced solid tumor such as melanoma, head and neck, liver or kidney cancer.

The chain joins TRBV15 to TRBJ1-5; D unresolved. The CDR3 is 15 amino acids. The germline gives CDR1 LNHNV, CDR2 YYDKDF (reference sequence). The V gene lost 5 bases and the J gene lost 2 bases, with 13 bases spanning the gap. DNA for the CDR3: TGTGCCACCAGCCCGCTGGTCGGGGGCAATCAGCCCCAGCATTTT. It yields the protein CATSPLVGGNQPQHF.

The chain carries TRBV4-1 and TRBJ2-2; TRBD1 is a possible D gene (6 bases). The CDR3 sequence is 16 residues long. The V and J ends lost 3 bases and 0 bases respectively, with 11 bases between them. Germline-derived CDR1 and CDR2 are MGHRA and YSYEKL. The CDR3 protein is CASSQSQGTNTGELFF. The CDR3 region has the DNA TGCGCCAGCAGCCAGTCCCAGGGGACGAACACCGGGGAGCTGTTTTTT.

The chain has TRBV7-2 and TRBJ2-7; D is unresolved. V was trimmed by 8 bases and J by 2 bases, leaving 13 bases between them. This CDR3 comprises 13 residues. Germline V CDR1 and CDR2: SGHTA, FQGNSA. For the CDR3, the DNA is TGTGCCAGCTCCCGTCTAGGCCCCTACGAGCAGTACTTC. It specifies CASSRLGPYEQYF.

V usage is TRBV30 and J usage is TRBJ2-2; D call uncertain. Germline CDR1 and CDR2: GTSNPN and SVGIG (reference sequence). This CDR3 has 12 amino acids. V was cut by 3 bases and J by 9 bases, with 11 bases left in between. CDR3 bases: TGTGCCTGGAGGATTACATACCGGGAGCTGTTTTTT. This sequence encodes CAWRITYRELFF.

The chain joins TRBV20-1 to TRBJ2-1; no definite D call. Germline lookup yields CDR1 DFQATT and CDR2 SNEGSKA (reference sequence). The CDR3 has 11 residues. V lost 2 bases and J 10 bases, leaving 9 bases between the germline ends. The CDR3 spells CSARQVGEQFF. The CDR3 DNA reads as TGCAGTGCTAGACAGGTAGGGGAGCAGTTCTTC.

CDR3 DNA: TGTGCCAGCAGTCACCCGGGACACCACGAGCAGTACTTC. Its protein product is CASSHPGHHEQYF. The V call is TRBV6-5, the J call TRBJ2-7, with TRBD1 as a possible D gene (6 bases). This CDR3 contains 13 residues. Germline V gene data show CDR1 as MNHEY and CDR2 as SVGAGI. The V and J ends lost 5 bases and 5 bases respectively, with 13 bases between them.

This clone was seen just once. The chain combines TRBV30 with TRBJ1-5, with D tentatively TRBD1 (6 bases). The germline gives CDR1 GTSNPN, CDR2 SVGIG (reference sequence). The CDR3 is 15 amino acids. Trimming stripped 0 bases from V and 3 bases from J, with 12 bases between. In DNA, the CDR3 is TGTGCCTGGAGTGTCACAGGGTTTGCCAATCAGCCCCAGCATTTT. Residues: CAWSVTGFANQPQHF. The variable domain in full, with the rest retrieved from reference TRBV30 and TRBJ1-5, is SQTIHQWPATLVQPVGSPLSLECTVEGTSNPNLYWYRQAAGRGLQLLFYSVGIGQISSEVPQNLSASRPQDRQFILSSKKLLLSDSGFYLCAWSVTGFANQPQHFGDGTRLSIL.

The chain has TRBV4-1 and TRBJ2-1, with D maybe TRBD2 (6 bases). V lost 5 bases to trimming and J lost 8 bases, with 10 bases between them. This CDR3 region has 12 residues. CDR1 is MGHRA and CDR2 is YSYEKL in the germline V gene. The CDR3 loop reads CASSSSGDEQFF. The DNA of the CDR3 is TGCGCCAGCAGCTCCTCGGGGGATGAGCAGTTCTTC.

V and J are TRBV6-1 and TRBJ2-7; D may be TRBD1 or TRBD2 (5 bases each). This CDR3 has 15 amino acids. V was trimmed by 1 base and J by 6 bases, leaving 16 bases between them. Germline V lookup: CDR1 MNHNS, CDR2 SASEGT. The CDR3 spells CASSEGSRDGREQYF. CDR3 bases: TGTGCCAGCAGTGAAGGAAGCAGGGACGGGCGCGAGCAGTACTTC.

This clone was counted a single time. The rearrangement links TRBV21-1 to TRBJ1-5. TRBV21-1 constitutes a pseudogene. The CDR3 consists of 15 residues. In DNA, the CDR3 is TGTGCCAGCAGCGAACAAAACTATAGCAATCAGCCCCAGCATTTT. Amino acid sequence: CASSEQNYSNQPQHF.

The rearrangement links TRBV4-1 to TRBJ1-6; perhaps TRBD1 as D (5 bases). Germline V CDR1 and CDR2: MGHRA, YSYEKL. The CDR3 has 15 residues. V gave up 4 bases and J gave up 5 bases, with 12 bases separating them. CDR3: CASSPRDGDNSPLHF. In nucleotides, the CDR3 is TGCGCCAGCAGCCCCCGGGACGGGGATAATTCACCCCTCCACTTT.

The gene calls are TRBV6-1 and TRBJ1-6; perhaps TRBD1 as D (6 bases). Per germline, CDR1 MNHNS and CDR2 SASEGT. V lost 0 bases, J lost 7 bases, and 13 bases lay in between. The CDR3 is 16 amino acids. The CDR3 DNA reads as TGTGCCAGCAGTGAAGCCAGACAGGTTGGGAATTCACCCCTCCACTTT. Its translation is CASSEARQVGNSPLHF.

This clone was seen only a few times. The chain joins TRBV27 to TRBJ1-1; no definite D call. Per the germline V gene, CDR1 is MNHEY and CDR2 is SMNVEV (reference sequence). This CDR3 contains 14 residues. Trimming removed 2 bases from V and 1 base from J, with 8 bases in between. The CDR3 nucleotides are TGTGCCAGCAGTTTAAACGCCCCGAACACTGAAGCTTTCTTT. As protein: CASSLNAPNTEAFF.

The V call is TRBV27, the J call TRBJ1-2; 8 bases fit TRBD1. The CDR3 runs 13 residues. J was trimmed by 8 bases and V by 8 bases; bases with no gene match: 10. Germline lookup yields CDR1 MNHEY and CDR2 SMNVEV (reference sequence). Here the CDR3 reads CASGQGAIFGYTF. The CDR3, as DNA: TGTGCCAGCGGCCAGGGGGCGATTTTCGGCTACACCTTC.

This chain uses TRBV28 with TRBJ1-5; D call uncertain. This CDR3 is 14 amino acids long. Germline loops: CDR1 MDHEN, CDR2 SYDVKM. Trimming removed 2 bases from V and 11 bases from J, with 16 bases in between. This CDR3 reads CASSLESYERSQHF. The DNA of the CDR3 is TGTGCCAGCAGTTTAGAATCGTACGAAAGGTCCCAGCATTTT.

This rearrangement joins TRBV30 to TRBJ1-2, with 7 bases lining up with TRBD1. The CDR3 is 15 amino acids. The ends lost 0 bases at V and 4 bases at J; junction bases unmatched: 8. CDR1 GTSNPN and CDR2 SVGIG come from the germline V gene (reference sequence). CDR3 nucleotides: TGTGCCTGGAGTGTTGGACAGGCGTCAGTCTATGGCTACACCTTC. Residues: CAWSVGQASVYGYTF.

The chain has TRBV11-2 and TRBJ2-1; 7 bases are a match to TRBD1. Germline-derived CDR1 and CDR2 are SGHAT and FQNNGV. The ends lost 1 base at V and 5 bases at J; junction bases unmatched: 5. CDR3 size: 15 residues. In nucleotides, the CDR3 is TGTGCCAGCAGCTTAGGGCCAGGGGGTAACAATGAGCAGTTCTTC. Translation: CASSLGPGGNNEQFF.

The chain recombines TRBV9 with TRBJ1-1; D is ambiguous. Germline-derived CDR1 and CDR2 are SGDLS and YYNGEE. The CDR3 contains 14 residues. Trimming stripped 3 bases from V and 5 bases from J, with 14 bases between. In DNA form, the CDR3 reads TGTGCCAGCAGCGAGGGAGGAAGTGGGACTGAAGCTTTCTTT. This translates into CASSEGGSGTEAFF. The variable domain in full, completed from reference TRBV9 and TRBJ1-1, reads DSGVTQTPKHLITATGQRVTLRCSPRSGDLSVYWYQQSLDQGLQFLIQYYNGEERAKGNILERFSAQQFPDLHSELNLSSLELGDSALYFCASSEGGSGTEAFFGQGTRLTVV.

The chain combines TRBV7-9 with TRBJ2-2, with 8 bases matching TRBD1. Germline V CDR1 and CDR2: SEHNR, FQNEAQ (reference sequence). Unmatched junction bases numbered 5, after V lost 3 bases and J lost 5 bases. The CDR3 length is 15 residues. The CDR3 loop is CASSFGQGATGELFF. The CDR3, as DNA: TGTGCCAGCAGCTTCGGGCAGGGGGCGACCGGGGAGCTGTTTTTT.

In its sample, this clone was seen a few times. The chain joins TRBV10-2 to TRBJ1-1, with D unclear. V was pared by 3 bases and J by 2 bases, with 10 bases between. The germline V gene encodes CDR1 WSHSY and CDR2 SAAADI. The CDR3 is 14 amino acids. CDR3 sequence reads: CASSDDLANTEAFF. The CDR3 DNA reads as TGCGCCAGCAGTGATGACCTCGCTAACACTGAAGCTTTCTTT.